The T cell receptor (beta chain) under discussion was sequenced for a study of blood T cell repertoires in COVID-19 (dated by TCRdb to between 2020 and 2021). Regarding the complete study: Collaborator samples came from the United States, Italy and Spain and covered acute and convalescent phases of COVID-19. The material from the prospective study consisted of cDNA or gDNA derived from T cells, B-cell-depleted T cells, or PBMCs. The dataset comprised deeply sampled blood TCRbeta repertoires from subjects exposed to, actively infected with, or recovered from COVID-19. HLA class I and class II types, where available, came from metadata supplied by the sample provider rather than from assay-based typing. Nearly every sample came with metadata listing a de-identified subject ID, COVID-19 status, age in years and sex. The repertoires were released in a freely available public database intended as a resource for research on the immune response to SARS-CoV-2. The samples were drawn from the first 160 participants of the ongoing ImmuneRACE study and from over 950 subjects provided by 6 global collaborators. General conclusions and limits of the study: How much clinical and demographic metadata was included differed by source and by participant, and the metadata was provided uncurated.

CDR1 and CDR2 are read off the germline V gene as MDHEN and SYDVKM. The cysteine opens and the phenylalanine closes a CDR3 of 16 amino acids. Solely the CDR3 DNA is kept, with 48 bases framed from the first base. After removal of 5 bases from V and 10 bases from J, the junction retains 15 bases not matched to a gene. Whole blood was collected in K2EDTA tubes by collaborating institutions according to the institutions' own protocols. For TCRbeta analysis, collaborator samples were shipped as frozen whole blood, as isolated PBMCs, or as DNA extracted from either sample type. TCRbeta CDR3 regions were amplified from genomic DNA using the immunoSEQ Assay, a bias-controlled multiplex PCR. The authors processed their data as follows. Nucleated cell counts per sample were estimated from amplification of reference gene primers within the assay. To quantify the absolute abundance of each unique TCRbeta CDR3 rearrangement, sequence reads were collapsed and filtered. For each sample, productive Simpson clonality was calculated by taking the square root of Simpson's diversity index across productive rearrangements. In TCRdb, the immuneACCESS table is reduced to in-frame sequences with V and J assigned. These tables do not hold every clone; where another copy was compared, an unresolved V gene accounts for under half, and the others remain unexplained. That table gives V, J and clone size, and the DNA gave D and trimming. The sample has under 150,000 clones on record, 85% of them singletons. The ten largest make up 2.5% to 3% of the sample.

With regard to this clone: The antigen this receptor binds is unknown. Base qualities are not at hand, and no much larger clone is one base apart.

Sequencing was performed on peripheral blood. The sequence came from a middle-aged woman with active or convalescent COVID-19. The chain is made from TRBV28 and TRBJ2-1; 9 of the junction bases match TRBD1. The DNA reads as follows: TGTGCCAGCAGTCTCCTCCAACAGGGGGCGAAGCAGGAGCAGTTCTTC. Translation gives CASSLLQQGAKQEQFF.